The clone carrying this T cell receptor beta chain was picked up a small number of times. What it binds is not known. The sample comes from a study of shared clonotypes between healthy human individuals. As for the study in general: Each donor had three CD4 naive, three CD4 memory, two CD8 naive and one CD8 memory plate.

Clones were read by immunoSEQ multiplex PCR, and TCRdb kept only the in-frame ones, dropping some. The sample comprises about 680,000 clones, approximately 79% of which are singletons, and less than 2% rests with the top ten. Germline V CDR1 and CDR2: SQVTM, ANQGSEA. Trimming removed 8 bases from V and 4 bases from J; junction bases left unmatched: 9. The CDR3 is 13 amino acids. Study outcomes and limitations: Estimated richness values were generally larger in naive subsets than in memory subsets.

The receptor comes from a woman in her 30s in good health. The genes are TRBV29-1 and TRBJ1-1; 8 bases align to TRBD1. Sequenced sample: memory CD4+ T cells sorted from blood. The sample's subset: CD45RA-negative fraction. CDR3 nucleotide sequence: TGCAGCCCGCAGACAGGGGACGGCACTGAAGCTTTCTTT. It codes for CSPQTGDGTEAFF. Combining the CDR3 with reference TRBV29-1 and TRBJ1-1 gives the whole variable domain SAVISQKPSRDICQRGTSLTIQCQVDSQVTMMFWYRQQPGQSLTLIATANQGSEATYESGFVIDKFPISRPNLTFSTLTVSNMSPEDSSIYLCSPQTGDGTEAFFGQGTRLTVV.